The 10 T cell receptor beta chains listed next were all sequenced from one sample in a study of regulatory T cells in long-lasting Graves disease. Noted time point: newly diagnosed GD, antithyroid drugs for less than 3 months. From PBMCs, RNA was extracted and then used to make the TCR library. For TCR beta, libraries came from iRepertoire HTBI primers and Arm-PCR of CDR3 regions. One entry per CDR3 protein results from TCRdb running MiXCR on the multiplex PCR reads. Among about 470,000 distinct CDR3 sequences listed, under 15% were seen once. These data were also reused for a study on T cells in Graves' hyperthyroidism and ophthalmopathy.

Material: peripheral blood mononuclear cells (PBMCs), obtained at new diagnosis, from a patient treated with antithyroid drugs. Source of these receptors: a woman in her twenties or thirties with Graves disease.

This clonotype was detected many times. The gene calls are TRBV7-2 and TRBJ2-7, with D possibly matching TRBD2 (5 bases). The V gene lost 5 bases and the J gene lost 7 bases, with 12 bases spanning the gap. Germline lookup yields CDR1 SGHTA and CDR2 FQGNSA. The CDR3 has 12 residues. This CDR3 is CASSPRPGEQYF. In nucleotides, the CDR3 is TGTGCCAGCAGCCCCCGCCCGGGAGAGCAGTACTTC.

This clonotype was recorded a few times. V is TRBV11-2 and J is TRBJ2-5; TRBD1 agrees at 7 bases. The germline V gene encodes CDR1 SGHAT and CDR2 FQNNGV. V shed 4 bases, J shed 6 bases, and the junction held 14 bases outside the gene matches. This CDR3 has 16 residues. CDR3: CASSSSLQGCEKTQYF. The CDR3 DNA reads TGTGCCAGCAGCTCCTCATTACAGGGGTGTGAGAAGACCCAGTACTTC. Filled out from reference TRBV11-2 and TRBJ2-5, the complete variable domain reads EAGVAQSPRYKIIEKRQSVAFWCNPISGHATLYWYQQILGQGPKLLIQFQNNGVVDDSQLPKDRFSAERLKGVDSTLKIQPAKLEDSAVYLCASSSSLQGCEKTQYFGPGTRLLVL.

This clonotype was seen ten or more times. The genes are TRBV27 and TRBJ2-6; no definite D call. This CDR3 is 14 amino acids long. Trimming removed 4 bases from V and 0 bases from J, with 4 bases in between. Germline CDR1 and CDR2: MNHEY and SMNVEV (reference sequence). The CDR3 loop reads CASSYGSGANVLTF. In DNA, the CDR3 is TGTGCCAGCAGTTACGGCTCTGGGGCCAACGTCCTGACTTTC.

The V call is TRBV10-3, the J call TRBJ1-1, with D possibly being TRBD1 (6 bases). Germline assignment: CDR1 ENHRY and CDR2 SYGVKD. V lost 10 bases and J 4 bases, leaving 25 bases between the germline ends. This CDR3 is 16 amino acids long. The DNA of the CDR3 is TGTGCCACCCTTAGTCGGGACAACCCCAGACGCACTGAAGCTTTCTTT. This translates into CATLSRDNPRRTEAFF.

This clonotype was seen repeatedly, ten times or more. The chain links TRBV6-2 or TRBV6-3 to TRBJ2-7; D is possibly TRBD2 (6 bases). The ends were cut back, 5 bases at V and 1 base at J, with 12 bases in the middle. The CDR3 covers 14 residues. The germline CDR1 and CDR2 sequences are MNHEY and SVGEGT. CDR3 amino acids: CASSEDAGSYEQYF. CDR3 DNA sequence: TGTGCCAGCAGTGAAGATGCGGGATCCTACGAGCAGTACTTC.

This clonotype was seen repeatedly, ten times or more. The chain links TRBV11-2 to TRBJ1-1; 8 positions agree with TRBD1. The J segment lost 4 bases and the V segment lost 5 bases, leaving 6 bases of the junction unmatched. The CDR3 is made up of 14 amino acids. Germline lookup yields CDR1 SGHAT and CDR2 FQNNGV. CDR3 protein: CASSSWTGSTEAFF. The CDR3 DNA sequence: TGTGCCAGCAGCAGTTGGACAGGGAGCACTGAAGCTTTCTTT.

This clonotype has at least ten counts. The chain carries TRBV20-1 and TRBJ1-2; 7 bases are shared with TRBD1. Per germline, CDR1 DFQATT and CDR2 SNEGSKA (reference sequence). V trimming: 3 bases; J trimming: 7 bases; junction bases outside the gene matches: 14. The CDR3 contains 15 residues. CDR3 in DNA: TGCAGTGCTAGCAACCCGACAGGGCCTGTTTTTGGCTACACCTTC. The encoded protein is CSASNPTGPVFGYTF.

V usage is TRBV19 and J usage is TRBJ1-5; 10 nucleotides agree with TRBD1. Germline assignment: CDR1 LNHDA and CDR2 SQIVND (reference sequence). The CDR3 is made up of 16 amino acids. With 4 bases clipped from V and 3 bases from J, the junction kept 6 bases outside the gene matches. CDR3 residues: CASSTRQGAYNQPQHF. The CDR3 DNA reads TGTGCCAGTAGTACTCGACAGGGGGCATACAATCAGCCCCAGCATTTT.

The CDR3 DNA reads as TGTGCCAGTAGTATAGTTAGCGGAGAGACCCAGTACTTC. Translated, it gives CASSIVSGETQYF. The gene calls are TRBV19 and TRBJ2-5; D might be TRBD2 (6 bases). The CDR3 sequence is 13 residues long. Germline V gene data show CDR1 as LNHDA and CDR2 as SQIVND (reference sequence). Deletions cut 1 base from V and 4 bases from J, with 7 bases between.

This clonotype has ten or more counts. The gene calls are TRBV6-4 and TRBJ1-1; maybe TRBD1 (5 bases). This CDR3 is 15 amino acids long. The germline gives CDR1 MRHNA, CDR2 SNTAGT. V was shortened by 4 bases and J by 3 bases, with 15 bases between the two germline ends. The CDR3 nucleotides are TGTGCCAGCAGTGCCGAGGCTACAGGTTACACTGAAGCTTTCTTT. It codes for CASSAEATGYTEAFF.